This T cell receptor beta chain was observed in a study of blood T cell repertoires in COVID-19. CDR3 size: 15 residues. Unmatched junction bases numbered 4, after V lost 5 bases and J lost 4 bases. CDR1 and CDR2 from the germline V gene are SGDLS and YYNGEE. Some clones are missing from TCRdb's copy, which holds only in-frame ones; the method was immunoSEQ multiplex PCR. The sample records fewer than 250,000 clones, roughly 84% being singletons. The V gene is TRBV9, the J gene TRBJ1-3, with TRBD1 matching over 12 bases. The material sequenced was peripheral blood. The clonotype comes from a man aged 40-50 years with acute or convalescent COVID-19. CDR3 nucleotides: TGTGCCAGCAGGAGGGGACAGGGGGCGGGAAACACCATATATTTT. It is translated as CASRRGQGAGNTIYF.